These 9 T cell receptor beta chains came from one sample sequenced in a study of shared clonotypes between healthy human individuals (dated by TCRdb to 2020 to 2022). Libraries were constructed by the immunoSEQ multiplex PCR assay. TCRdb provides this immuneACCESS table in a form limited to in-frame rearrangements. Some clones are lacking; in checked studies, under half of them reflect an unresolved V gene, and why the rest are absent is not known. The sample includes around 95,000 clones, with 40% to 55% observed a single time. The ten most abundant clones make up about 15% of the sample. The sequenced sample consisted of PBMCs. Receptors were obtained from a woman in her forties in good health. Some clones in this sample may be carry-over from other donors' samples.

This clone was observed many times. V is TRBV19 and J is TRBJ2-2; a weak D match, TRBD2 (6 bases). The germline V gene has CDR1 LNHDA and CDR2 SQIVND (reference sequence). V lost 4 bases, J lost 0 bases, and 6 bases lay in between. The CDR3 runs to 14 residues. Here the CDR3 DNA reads TGTGCCAGTAGTACTAGCGCGAACACCGGGGAGCTGTTTTTT. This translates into CASSTSANTGELFF.

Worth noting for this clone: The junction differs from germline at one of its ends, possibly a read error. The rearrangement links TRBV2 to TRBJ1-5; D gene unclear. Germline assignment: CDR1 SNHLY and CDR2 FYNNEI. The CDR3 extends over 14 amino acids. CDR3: CASSGQKNNQPQHF. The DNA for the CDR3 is TGTGCCAGCAGTGGGCAGAAAAACAATCAGCCCCAGCACTTT.

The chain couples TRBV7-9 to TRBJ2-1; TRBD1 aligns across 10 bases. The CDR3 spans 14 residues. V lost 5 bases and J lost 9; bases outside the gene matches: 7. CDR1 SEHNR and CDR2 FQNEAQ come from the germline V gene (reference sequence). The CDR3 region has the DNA TGTGCCAGCAGCCCCGATGGACAGGGGGGTGAGCAGTTCTTC. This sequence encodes CASSPDGQGGEQFF.

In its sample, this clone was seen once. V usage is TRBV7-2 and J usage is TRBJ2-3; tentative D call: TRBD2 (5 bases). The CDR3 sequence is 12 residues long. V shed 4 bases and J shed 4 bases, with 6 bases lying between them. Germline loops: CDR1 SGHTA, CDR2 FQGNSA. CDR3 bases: TGTGCCAGCAGCTATAGCGCAGATACGCAGTATTTT. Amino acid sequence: CASSYSADTQYF. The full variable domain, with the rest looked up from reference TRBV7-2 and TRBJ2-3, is GAGVSQSPSNKVTEKGKDVELRCDPISGHTALYWYRQSLGQGLEFLIYFQGNSAPDKSGLPSDRFSAERTGGSVSTLTIQRTQQEDSAVYLCASSYSADTQYFGPGTRLTVL.

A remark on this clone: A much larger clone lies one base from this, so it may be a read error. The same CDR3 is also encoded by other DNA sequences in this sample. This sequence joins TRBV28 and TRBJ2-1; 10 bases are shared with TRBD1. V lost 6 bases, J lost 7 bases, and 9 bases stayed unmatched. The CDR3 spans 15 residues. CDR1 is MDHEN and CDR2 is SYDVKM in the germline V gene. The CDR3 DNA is TGTGCCAGCAGGACACCCGGGACAGGGGTGAATGAGCAGTTCTTC. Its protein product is CASRTPGTGVNEQFF.

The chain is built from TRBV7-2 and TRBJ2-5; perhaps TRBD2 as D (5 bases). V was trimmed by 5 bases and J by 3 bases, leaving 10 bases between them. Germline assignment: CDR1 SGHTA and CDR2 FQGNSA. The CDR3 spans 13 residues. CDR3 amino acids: CASSRIGEETQYF. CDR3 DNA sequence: TGTGCCAGCAGCCGGATCGGGGAAGAGACCCAGTACTTC.

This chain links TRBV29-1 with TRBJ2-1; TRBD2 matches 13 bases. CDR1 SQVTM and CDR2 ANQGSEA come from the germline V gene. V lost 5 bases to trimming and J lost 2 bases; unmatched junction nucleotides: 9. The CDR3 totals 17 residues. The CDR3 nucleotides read TGCAGCGTTTCCCTCAGGACTAGCGGGAGACCCTACAATGAGCAGTTCTTC. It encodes CSVSLRTSGRPYNEQFF.

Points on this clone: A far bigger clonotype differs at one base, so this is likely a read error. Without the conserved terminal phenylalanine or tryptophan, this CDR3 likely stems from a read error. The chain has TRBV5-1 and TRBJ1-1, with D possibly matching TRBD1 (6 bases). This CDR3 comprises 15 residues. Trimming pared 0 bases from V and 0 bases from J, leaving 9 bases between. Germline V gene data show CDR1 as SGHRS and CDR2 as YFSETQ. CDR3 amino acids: CASSLDSGVNTEAFL. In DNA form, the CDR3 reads TGCGCCAGCAGCTTGGATTCAGGGGTGAACACTGAAGCTTTCCTT.

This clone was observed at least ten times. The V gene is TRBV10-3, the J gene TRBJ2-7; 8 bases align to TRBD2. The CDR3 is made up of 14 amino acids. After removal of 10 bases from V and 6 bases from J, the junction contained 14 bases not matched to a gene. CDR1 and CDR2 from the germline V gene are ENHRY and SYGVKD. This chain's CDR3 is CASGIAGSGVEQYF. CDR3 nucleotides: TGTGCCAGCGGTATAGCGGGATCTGGGGTCGAGCAGTACTTC.